These T cell receptor beta chains were read from a single sample in a study of blood T cell repertoires in COVID-19. The data were produced by immunoSEQ multiplex PCR, yet TCRdb's version contains in-frame clones alone and is incomplete. The sample lists about 230,000 clones; 70% to 90% were seen once. Sequenced sample: PBMCs or T cells enriched from blood (not recorded which). All receptors derive from a young man who had recovered from COVID-19. Each CDR3 is given with its conserved first and last residue. The D gene is left open where the match is weak. The size of a clone is reported for some rows only, either as once, few or many, or as a class for expanded clones.

abundance	v_gene	j_gene	d_gene	CDR3aa	CDR3nt
once	TRBV6-6	TRBJ2-5	TRBD2	CASSPSGGSSETQYF	TGTGCCAGCAGTCCTAGCGGGGGGTCGTCTGAGACCCAGTACTTC
-	TRBV19	TRBJ2-2	TRBD1	CASSPTGFSDTGELFF	TGTGCCAGTAGCCCGACAGGGTTCTCGGACACCGGGGAGCTGTTTTTT
-	TRBV29-1	TRBJ1-2	TRBD1	CSVPRDRGRKSYGYTF	TGCAGCGTTCCCAGGGACAGGGGACGAAAAAGCTATGGCTACACCTTC
-	TRBV9	TRBJ2-3	-	CASSVAPMTSTDTQYF	TGTGCCAGCAGCGTAGCTCCCATGACTAGCACAGATACGCAGTATTTT
-	TRBV19	TRBJ1-5	TRBD1	CASSSGQGRNQPQHF	TGTGCCAGTAGTTCCGGACAGGGTCGCAATCAGCCCCAGCATTTT
-	TRBV6-4	TRBJ1-1	-	CASRLTETYTEAFF	TGTGCCAGCAGGCTGACAGAGACGTACACTGAAGCTTTCTTT
-	TRBV25-1	TRBJ2-3	-	CASSAPGTPDTQYF	TGTGCCAGCAGTGCTCCCGGGACTCCAGATACGCAGTATTTT
-	TRBV28	TRBJ1-4	TRBD1	CASRSWTGSLEKLFF	TGTGCCAGCAGATCCTGGACAGGTTCCCTAGAAAAACTGTTTTTT
-	TRBV19	TRBJ2-1	TRBD2	CASRTSGWNEQFF	TGTGCCAGTCGGACTAGCGGGTGGAATGAGCAGTTCTTC
-	TRBV28	TRBJ1-5	TRBD1	CASTEGTGNQPQHF	TGTGCCAGCACCGAGGGGACAGGCAATCAGCCCCAGCATTTT
-	TRBV19	TRBJ1-1	-	CASSIFRAMNTEAFF	TGTGCCAGTAGTATCTTCCGAGCCATGAACACTGAAGCTTTCTTT
-	TRBV21-1	TRBJ1-5	-	CASSKRWRQYSNQPQHF	TGTGCCAGCAGCAAAAGATGGAGGCAGTATAGCAATCAGCCCCAGCATTTT
-	TRBV7-9	TRBJ2-7	-	CASSASTGVHEQYF	TGTGCCAGCAGCGCTTCCACGGGAGTCCACGAGCAGTACTTC
once	TRBV18	TRBJ2-1	TRBD2	CASSRGLAGGHNEQFF	TGTGCCAGCTCACGGGGACTAGCGGGAGGCCACAATGAGCAGTTCTTC
-	TRBV5-4	TRBJ2-5	-	CASNPAGSQETQYF	TGTGCCAGCAACCCCGCCGGGTCCCAAGAGACCCAGTACTTC
-	TRBV5-1	TRBJ2-1	TRBD2	CASSLGNSGRAEQFF	TGCGCCAGCAGCTTGGGTAATAGCGGGAGGGCTGAGCAGTTCTTC
-	TRBV6-5	TRBJ1-2	-	CASIRSRDTNYGYTF	TGTGCCAGCATCAGGAGCCGGGACACAAACTATGGCTACACCTTC
-	TRBV7-9	TRBJ2-4	TRBD1	CASSLGQGEADIQYF	TGTGCCAGCAGCTTAGGACAGGGAGAGGCGGACATTCAGTACTTC
-	TRBV11-3	TRBJ2-3	TRBD2	CASSLDNGLAVPQYF	TGTGCCAGCAGCTTGGACAACGGACTAGCCGTCCCGCAGTATTTT
few	TRBV2	TRBJ1-2	-	CASSEEHGGNYGYTF	TGTGCCAGCAGTGAAGAGCATGGAGGTAACTATGGCTACACCTTC
-	TRBV7-2	TRBJ1-3	-	CATSSQQGNTIYF	TGTGCTACCAGTTCACAGCAGGGAAACACCATATATTTT
-	TRBV5-6	TRBJ2-5	-	CASSLGAASQETQYF	TGTGCCAGCAGCTTGGGTGCGGCATCCCAAGAGACCCAGTACTTC
-	TRBV18	TRBJ2-7	TRBD2	CASSRGQASGSGYEQYF	TGTGCCAGCTCACGGGGACAGGCTAGCGGGAGCGGATACGAGCAGTACTTC
-	TRBV7-2	TRBJ2-1	TRBD1	CASSPGTGRREQFF	TGTGCCAGCAGCCCCGGGACAGGGCGTCGTGAGCAGTTCTTC
-	TRBV6-5	TRBJ2-7	-	CASKGDEQYF	TGTGCCAGCAAAGGGGACGAGCAGTACTTC
-	TRBV11-2	TRBJ1-2	TRBD1	CASSLAGGQANYGYTF	TGTGCCAGCAGCTTAGCCGGGGGACAGGCTAACTATGGCTACACCTTC
-	TRBV3-1/TRBV3-2	TRBJ1-4	-	CASSQWGGEKLFF	TGTGCCAGCAGCCAATGGGGGGGGGAAAAACTGTTTTTT
-	TRBV7-2	TRBJ2-3	-	CASSLKEGADTQYF	TGTGCCAGCAGCTTAAAAGAGGGGGCAGATACGCAGTATTTT
-	TRBV19	TRBJ1-5	TRBD1	CASSWTGTNQPQHF	TGTGCCAGTAGCTGGACAGGGACAAATCAGCCCCAGCATTTT
-	TRBV29-1	TRBJ1-2	-	CSVEHQDGYTF	TGCAGCGTTGAACACCAGGATGGCTACACCTTC
-	TRBV9	TRBJ1-4	TRBD1	CASSVGGTALAEKLFF	TGTGCCAGCAGCGTAGGGGGGACAGCACTTGCCGAAAAACTGTTTTTT
-	TRBV10-3	TRBJ1-1	-	CAISENLGATEAFF	TGTGCCATCAGTGAAAACCTGGGGGCCACTGAAGCTTTCTTT
-	TRBV18	TRBJ1-2	TRBD1	CASSRSGTGTNYGYTF	TGTGCCAGCTCACGATCAGGGACAGGGACTAACTATGGCTACACCTTC
-	TRBV7-9	TRBJ1-5	-	CASGRDQPQHF	TGTGCCAGCGGGAGGGATCAGCCCCAGCATTTT
once	TRBV30	TRBJ2-2	-	CAGSGGGGELFF	TGTGCCGGGTCGGGGGGCGGCGGGGAGCTGTTTTTT
few	TRBV11-2	TRBJ2-7	-	CASSPNSNYEQYF	TGTGCCAGCAGCCCCAACAGTAACTACGAGCAGTACTTC
-	TRBV6-5	TRBJ1-2	-	CASSYSHGDGYTF	TGTGCCAGCAGTTACTCCCATGGAGATGGCTACACCTTC
-	TRBV4-1	TRBJ2-5	-	CASSQGHYRILVQETQYF	TGCGCCAGCAGCCAGGGCCACTACAGGATTTTGGTGCAAGAGACCCAGTACTTC
-	TRBV7-9	TRBJ2-3	TRBD2	CASSSQLAGGLGTQYF	TGTGCCAGCAGCTCCCAACTAGCGGGGGGGCTTGGTACGCAGTATTTT
-	TRBV7-9	TRBJ1-2	-	CASSPVETGYTF	TGTGCCAGCAGCCCTGTGGAGACTGGCTACACCTTC
-	TRBV2	TRBJ1-5	-	CASSERSSSNQPQHF	TGTGCCAGCAGTGAGAGGAGTTCTAGCAATCAGCCCCAGCATTTT
-	TRBV23-1	TRBJ1-2	-	CASTNTGWRYTF	TGCGCCAGCACCAACACAGGATGGCGCTACACCTTC
-	TRBV4-2	TRBJ1-2	-	CASSPSQQQNYGYTF	TGTGCCAGCAGTCCAAGTCAACAGCAAAACTATGGCTACACCTTC
-	TRBV4-3	TRBJ2-5	-	CASSQDSSSKTQYF	TGCGCCAGCAGCCAAGATAGCAGCAGCAAGACCCAGTACTTC
-	TRBV20-1	TRBJ2-7	-	CSARDNEQYF	TGCAGTGCTAGAGATAACGAGCAGTACTTC
-	TRBV3-1/TRBV3-2	TRBJ2-1	-	CASSQFSGSGTNEQFF	TGTGCCAGCAGCCAATTTTCTGGTAGCGGAACCAATGAGCAGTTCTTC
-	TRBV19	TRBJ2-1	-	CASSIDEARGNEQFF	TGTGCCAGTAGTATAGATGAGGCTAGGGGTAATGAGCAGTTCTTC
-	TRBV12-3/TRBV12-4	TRBJ2-2	-	CASIAGRTGELFF	TGTGCCAGCATCGCGGGAAGGACCGGGGAGCTGTTTTTT
few	TRBV4-2	TRBJ1-5	-	CASSQEVQGLAPQHF	TGTGCCAGCAGCCAAGAAGTCCAGGGCTTAGCTCCCCAGCATTTT
-	TRBV19	TRBJ1-3	-	CASRAPDRRSGNTIYF	TGTGCCAGTCGGGCCCCCGACAGACGCTCTGGAAACACCATATATTTT
-	TRBV30	TRBJ2-7	-	CAWSIGAGSPPHEQYF	TGTGCCTGGAGTATTGGTGCAGGGTCCCCCCCCCACGAGCAGTACTTC
-	TRBV10-2	TRBJ2-7	-	CASSAQGKGFYEQYF	TGCGCCAGCAGTGCTCAGGGTAAAGGGTTTTACGAGCAGTACTTC
few	TRBV7-2	TRBJ2-1	TRBD2	CASSLGGSYYNEQFF	TGTGCCAGCAGCTTAGGCGGGAGTTACTACAATGAGCAGTTCTTC
once	TRBV14	TRBJ2-5	TRBD2	CASSQDGPSGVGETQYF	TGTGCCAGCAGCCAAGACGGTCCTAGCGGGGTGGGTGAGACCCAGTACTTC
-	TRBV15	TRBJ1-3	-	CATSRGQMSSGNTIYF	TGTGCCACCAGCAGAGGACAGATGAGCTCTGGAAACACCATATATTTT
-	TRBV19	TRBJ1-5	-	CASSPRGHTQHF	TGTGCCAGTAGCCCCAGGGGACATACCCAGCATTTT